This T cell receptor (beta chain) was identified during a study of blood T cell repertoires in COVID-19. Study context: Collection of acute and convalescent COVID-19 samples took place in the United States, Italy and Spain. Sources were T cells, B-cell-depleted T cells, or PBMCs; the material itself was cDNA or gDNA.

Sequencing was performed with immunoSEQ multiplex PCR; in TCRdb, only in-frame clones are kept and a portion is missing. There are roughly 120,000 clones in the sample; roughly four fifths occur only once, and approximately 15% lies in the top ten. Between the trimmed V and J ends, which lost 1 base and 5 bases, there was a span of 9 bases. Germline CDR1 SGHDT, CDR2 YYEEEE. This CDR3 is 13 amino acids long. J is TRBJ2-5 and V is TRBV5-6; D is unclear. The sequence came from a woman aged 55 to 70 with acute or convalescent COVID-19. Sequenced material: peripheral blood. This CDR3 is CASSLPSSETQYF. CDR3 nucleotide sequence: TGTGCCAGCAGCTTGCCTTCAAGCGAGACCCAGTACTTC. Full variable domain (remainder filled in from reference TRBV5-6 and TRBJ2-5): DAGVTQSPTHLIKTRGQQVTLRCSPKSGHDTVSWYQQALGQGPQFIFQYYEEEERQRGNFPDRFSGHQFPNYSSELNVNALLLGDSALYLCASSLPSSETQYFGPGTRLLVL.